A selection of T cell receptor beta chains follows, all from one sample in a study of cytomegalovirus exposure and HLA in healthy donors. Clones were read by immunoSEQ multiplex PCR, and TCRdb kept only the in-frame ones, dropping some. The table shows some 350,000 clones, with around 90% occurring only once. Sequenced material: PBMCs. The receptors were sampled from a woman in her twenties or thirties in good health and CMV-seropositive. Each CDR3 is given with its conserved first and last residue. The D gene is left open where the match is weak. Only some rows state a clone size, as once, few, many or a class for expanded clones.

J gene: TRBJ1-4
V gene: TRBV15
D gene: TRBD1
clone size: .
CDR3 length: 17
CDR3 protein: CATMDPGQGAMNEKLFF
CDR3 DNA: TGTGCCACCATGGACCCGGGACAGGGGGCGATGAATGAAAAACTGTTTTTT

J gene: TRBJ1-1
V gene: TRBV29-1
D gene: TRBD1
clone size: .
CDR3 length: 13
CDR3 protein: CSVERTGDTEAFF
CDR3 DNA: TGCAGCGTTGAAAGGACAGGGGACACTGAAGCTTTCTTT

J gene: TRBJ2-3
V gene: TRBV7-7
D gene: .
clone size: .
CDR3 length: 14
CDR3 protein: CANSHGTSTDTQYF
CDR3 DNA: TGTGCCAACAGCCACGGGACCTCCACAGATACGCAGTATTTT

J gene: TRBJ2-3
V gene: TRBV10-3
D gene: TRBD2
clone size: .
CDR3 length: 13
CDR3 protein: CAIRRGETDTQYF
CDR3 DNA: TGTGCCATCCGGCGGGGGGAAACAGATACGCAGTATTTT

J gene: TRBJ2-7
V gene: TRBV27
D gene: TRBD2
clone size: .
CDR3 length: 16
CDR3 protein: CASRSSGRPGSYEQYF
CDR3 DNA: TGTGCCAGTCGGTCTAGCGGGAGGCCGGGGTCCTACGAGCAGTACTTC

J gene: TRBJ2-1
V gene: TRBV6-5
D gene: .
clone size: once
CDR3 length: 11
CDR3 protein: CASRNVGPQFF
CDR3 DNA: TGTGCCAGCAGAAACGTGGGTCCACAGTTCTTC

J gene: TRBJ2-7
V gene: TRBV2
D gene: .
clone size: few
CDR3 length: 14
CDR3 protein: CASSVAGDSYEQYF
CDR3 DNA: TGTGCCAGCAGTGTGGCAGGGGACTCCTACGAGCAGTACTTC

J gene: TRBJ2-5
V gene: TRBV2
D gene: .
clone size: .
CDR3 length: 13
CDR3 protein: CASSERREETQYF
CDR3 DNA: TGTGCCAGCAGTGAAAGGAGGGAAGAGACCCAGTACTTC

J gene: TRBJ1-1
V gene: TRBV9
D gene: .
clone size: .
CDR3 length: 13
CDR3 protein: CASSVFGMAEAFF
CDR3 DNA: TGTGCCAGCAGCGTATTTGGGATGGCTGAAGCTTTCTTT

J gene: TRBJ2-7
V gene: TRBV5-6
D gene: .
clone size: .
CDR3 length: 14
CDR3 protein: CASSLNLGADEQYF
CDR3 DNA: TGTGCCAGCAGCTTGAATCTGGGGGCGGACGAGCAGTACTTC

J gene: TRBJ2-7
V gene: TRBV4-1
D gene: TRBD2
clone size: .
CDR3 length: 16
CDR3 protein: CASSHMTSVSSYEQYF
CDR3 DNA: TGCGCCAGCAGCCACATGACTAGCGTCAGCTCCTACGAGCAGTACTTC

J gene: TRBJ2-7
V gene: TRBV19
D gene: .
clone size: .
CDR3 length: 15
CDR3 protein: CASSDLQGGSYEQYF
CDR3 DNA: TGTGCCAGTAGTGACTTACAGGGCGGCTCCTACGAGCAGTACTTC

J gene: TRBJ2-7
V gene: TRBV18
D gene: TRBD1
clone size: .
CDR3 length: 15
CDR3 protein: CASSEDRVPSSEQYF
CDR3 DNA: TGTGCCAGCTCAGAAGACAGGGTCCCCTCTAGCGAGCAGTACTTC

J gene: TRBJ2-3
V gene: TRBV7-9
D gene: TRBD2
clone size: many
CDR3 length: 17
CDR3 protein: CASSQGLAGSRTDTQYF
CDR3 DNA: TGTGCCAGCAGCCAGGGACTAGCGGGAAGTCGGACAGATACGCAGTATTTT

J gene: TRBJ1-5
V gene: TRBV9
D gene: TRBD1
clone size: .
CDR3 length: 17
CDR3 protein: CASISGRGLLWNQPQHF
CDR3 DNA: TGTGCCAGCATCTCGGGGAGGGGGCTTTTATGGAATCAGCCCCAGCATTTT

J gene: TRBJ2-7
V gene: TRBV9
D gene: .
clone size: .
CDR3 length: 15
CDR3 protein: CASSADSPSSYEQYF
CDR3 DNA: TGTGCCAGCAGCGCGGACAGCCCATCCTCCTACGAGCAGTACTTC

J gene: TRBJ2-3
V gene: TRBV4-3
D gene: TRBD2
clone size: .
CDR3 length: 16
CDR3 protein: CASSQVTSGMADTQYF
CDR3 DNA: TGCGCCAGCAGCCAAGTTACTAGCGGGATGGCAGATACGCAGTATTTT

J gene: TRBJ1-2
V gene: TRBV29-1
D gene: .
clone size: few
CDR3 length: 12
CDR3 protein: CSVEPGARGYTF
CDR3 DNA: TGCAGCGTTGAACCGGGGGCTCGGGGCTACACCTTC

J gene: TRBJ2-1
V gene: TRBV27
D gene: TRBD2
clone size: .
CDR3 length: 13
CDR3 protein: CASSQTSSNEQFF
CDR3 DNA: TGTGCCAGCAGTCAGACTAGCAGCAATGAGCAGTTCTTC

J gene: TRBJ1-2
V gene: TRBV5-4
D gene: TRBD1
clone size: .
CDR3 length: 16
CDR3 protein: CASSSRPGTETYGYTF
CDR3 DNA: TGTGCCAGCAGCTCACGTCCCGGGACAGAAACCTATGGCTACACCTTC

J gene: TRBJ1-4
V gene: TRBV4-1
D gene: .
clone size: .
CDR3 length: 15
CDR3 protein: CASSQAGGAREKLFF
CDR3 DNA: TGCGCCAGCAGCCAAGCTGGGGGCGCAAGGGAAAAACTGTTTTTT

J gene: TRBJ2-7
V gene: TRBV19
D gene: TRBD1
clone size: .
CDR3 length: 15
CDR3 protein: CASSSFGQGRYEQYF
CDR3 DNA: TGTGCCAGTAGTTCATTCGGACAGGGACGATACGAGCAGTACTTC

J gene: TRBJ2-7
V gene: TRBV5-6
D gene: .
clone size: .
CDR3 length: 13
CDR3 protein: CASRLGGRIEQYF
CDR3 DNA: TGTGCCAGCAGGTTGGGTGGGCGTATAGAGCAGTACTTC

J gene: TRBJ2-2
V gene: TRBV5-6
D gene: .
clone size: .
CDR3 length: 16
CDR3 protein: CASSLWTDSPTGELFF
CDR3 DNA: TGTGCCAGCAGCTTGTGGACGGATTCCCCCACCGGGGAGCTGTTTTTT

J gene: TRBJ1-6
V gene: TRBV10-3
D gene: TRBD1
clone size: .
CDR3 length: 14
CDR3 protein: CAISEGTVNSPLHF
CDR3 DNA: TGTGCCATCAGTGAGGGGACAGTTAATTCACCCCTCCACTTT

J gene: TRBJ1-2
V gene: TRBV6-1
D gene: .
clone size: .
CDR3 length: 14
CDR3 protein: CASRDPVRVYGYTF
CDR3 DNA: TGTGCCAGCAGAGACCCCGTCAGGGTCTATGGCTACACCTTC

J gene: TRBJ2-1
V gene: TRBV5-4
D gene: TRBD1
clone size: .
CDR3 length: 14
CDR3 protein: CASSRDRVVNEQFF
CDR3 DNA: TGTGCCAGCAGCCGGGACAGGGTGGTCAATGAGCAGTTCTTC

J gene: TRBJ2-1
V gene: TRBV5-1
D gene: TRBD1
clone size: .
CDR3 length: 14
CDR3 protein: CASSGGQGYNEQFF
CDR3 DNA: TGCGCCAGCAGCGGGGGACAGGGGTACAATGAGCAGTTCTTC

J gene: TRBJ2-7
V gene: TRBV29-1
D gene: TRBD1
clone size: .
CDR3 length: 15
CDR3 protein: CSAEDGKKGADEQYF
CDR3 DNA: TGCAGCGCCGAGGATGGTAAGAAGGGGGCTGACGAGCAGTACTTC

J gene: TRBJ1-6
V gene: TRBV5-6
D gene: .
clone size: .
CDR3 length: 13
CDR3 protein: CASSGGPNSPLHF
CDR3 DNA: TGTGCCAGCAGCGGGGGTCCGAATTCACCCCTCCACTTT

J gene: TRBJ2-1
V gene: TRBV30
D gene: .
clone size: .
CDR3 length: 15
CDR3 protein: CAWSKTARLNNEQFF
CDR3 DNA: TGTGCCTGGAGTAAAACAGCCAGGCTGAACAATGAGCAGTTCTTC

J gene: TRBJ1-1
V gene: TRBV5-1
D gene: .
clone size: .
CDR3 length: 17
CDR3 protein: CASSLKEEKPMNTEAFF
CDR3 DNA: TGCGCCAGCAGCTTGAAGGAGGAGAAGCCTATGAACACTGAAGCTTTCTTT

J gene: TRBJ2-7
V gene: TRBV5-1
D gene: TRBD1
clone size: .
CDR3 length: 17
CDR3 protein: CASSPARDRLSPYEQYF
CDR3 DNA: TGCGCCAGCAGCCCAGCCCGGGACAGGTTGTCTCCCTACGAGCAGTACTTC

J gene: TRBJ2-1
V gene: TRBV2
D gene: .
clone size: .
CDR3 length: 14
CDR3 protein: CASSEGSLNNEQFF
CDR3 DNA: TGTGCCAGCAGTGAAGGGAGTTTAAACAATGAGCAGTTCTTC

J gene: TRBJ2-5
V gene: TRBV6-1
D gene: .
clone size: .
CDR3 length: 14
CDR3 protein: CASSESQGVETQYF
CDR3 DNA: TGTGCCAGCAGTGAATCTCAGGGCGTGGAGACCCAGTACTTC

J gene: TRBJ1-5
V gene: TRBV28
D gene: TRBD1
clone size: once
CDR3 length: 16
CDR3 protein: CASSLMGTVSNQPQHF
CDR3 DNA: TGTGCCAGCAGTTTGATGGGGACAGTTAGCAATCAGCCCCAGCATTTT

J gene: TRBJ2-3
V gene: TRBV2
D gene: .
clone size: .
CDR3 length: 12
CDR3 protein: CASSDLADTQYF
CDR3 DNA: TGTGCCAGCAGTGACCTGGCAGATACGCAGTATTTT

J gene: TRBJ1-6
V gene: TRBV4-3
D gene: TRBD1
clone size: .
CDR3 length: 18
CDR3 protein: CASSQDPPGGDFNSPLHF
CDR3 DNA: TGCGCCAGCAGCCAAGATCCCCCAGGGGGCGATTTTAATTCACCCCTCCACTTT

J gene: TRBJ1-2
V gene: TRBV16
D gene: .
clone size: .
CDR3 length: 16
CDR3 protein: CASSHQWGGFNYGYTF
CDR3 DNA: TGTGCCAGCAGCCATCAATGGGGAGGTTTTAACTATGGCTACACCTTC

J gene: TRBJ2-1
V gene: TRBV7-3
D gene: .
clone size: .
CDR3 length: 12
CDR3 protein: CASSPEYGEQFF
CDR3 DNA: TGTGCCAGCAGCCCCGAATATGGTGAGCAGTTCTTC